The TCR beta chain under discussion was sequenced for a study of cytomegalovirus exposure and HLA in healthy donors. Study results and caveats: TCR sequences were mostly rare, though some public TCRs occurred in many donors. The analysis excluded some indistinguishable V segments, including TRBV6-2 and TRBV6-3.

Per germline, CDR1 KGHSH and CDR2 LQKENI. V dropped 2 bases and J dropped 2; count of bases not matched to a gene: 6. This CDR3 spans 15 amino acids. PCR used 60 Vbeta primers and 13 Jbeta primers. The data were produced by immunoSEQ multiplex PCR, yet TCRdb's version contains in-frame clones alone and is incomplete. The sample lists more than 50,000 clones, 70% occurring once. Concerning this clone: What it binds is unknown.

J is TRBJ2-7 and V is TRBV18; 7 nucleotides align to TRBD1. The clonotype was recovered from an older woman in good health and CMV-seropositive. Material: PBMCs. This CDR3 is CASSPRQGDAYEQYF. In DNA, the CDR3 is TGTGCCAGCTCACCAAGACAGGGTGATGCCTACGAGCAGTACTTC. The whole variable domain, filled in from reference TRBV18 and TRBJ2-7, reads NAGVMQNPRHLVRRRGQEARLRCSPMKGHSHVYWYRQLPEEGLKFMVYLQKENIIDESGMPKERFSAEFPKEGPSILRIQQVVRGDSAAYFCASSPRQGDAYEQYFGPGTRLTVT.